This TCR beta chain was sequenced in a study of blood T cell repertoires in COVID-19. The V gene's germline CDR1 is MNHEY and CDR2 SVGAGI. V was cut by 2 bases and J by 1 base, with 5 bases left in between. CDR3 length: 13 residues. The protocol was immunoSEQ multiplex PCR, while the TCRdb copy is restricted to in-frame clones and leaves out a portion. Of approximately 76,000 clones in the sample, roughly 86% are singletons; the top ten hold approximately 14%. This clone was observed a few times. This sequence joins TRBV6-5 and TRBJ1-1; D not resolved. Sequenced: peripheral blood. The receptor was derived from a woman aged 55-70 years with acute or convalescent COVID-19. This CDR3 reads CASSYLRNTEAFF. For the CDR3, the DNA is TGTGCCAGCAGTTACCTGAGGAACACTGAAGCTTTCTTT.